This T cell receptor beta chain was sequenced during a study of CD8+ T cells in alopecia areata. Study-level information: The tofacitinib course ran for 6 to 18 months and was followed by 6 months off drug. Study results and caveats: Amid tofacitinib therapy, many expanded lesional clones stayed present in scalp and blood. Tofacitinib delivered significant drops in scalp clonality and in expanded CD8+ clones among the top 100.

cDNA prepared by RNA extraction and subsequent reverse transcription served as the template for sequencing. The method was immunoSEQ multiplex PCR; TCRdb's version includes in-frame clones alone and lacks a portion of them. This sample has approximately 180,000 clones, with around 60% found just once. With 5 bases removed from V and 0 bases from J, the gap between germline ends came to 7 bases. CDR1 MNHNY and CDR2 SVGAGI come from the germline V gene (reference sequence). The CDR3 extends over 13 amino acids. A note on this clone: Its target is unknown.

Treatment specified: oral pan-JAK inhibitor, 5-10 mg twice daily. The rearrangement joins TRBV6-6 to TRBJ1-1; no reliable D call. This sample comprised CD4+ T cells sorted from blood, obtained between weeks 49 and 50, from a patient treated with tofacitinib. This clonotype was obtained from a human donor with alopecia areata. CDR3 residues: CASSLSMNTEAFF. CDR3 DNA: TGTGCCAGCAGTCTTAGTATGAACACTGAAGCTTTCTTT.